Below are 26 T cell receptor beta chains sequenced from a single sample in a study of blood T cell repertoires in COVID-19. TCRdb's copy holds only in-frame clones and misses some; the assay was immunoSEQ multiplex PCR. The table has 450,000 to 600,000 clones, roughly 90% seen once. The sequenced sample was PBMCs or T cells enriched from blood (not recorded which). Receptor source: a woman younger than 35 who had recovered from COVID-19.

J is TRBJ2-2 and V is TRBV7-7; 7 bases are shared with TRBD2. The trim removed 5 bases at V and 0 bases at J, leaving 3 bases unmatched. This CDR3 is built from 15 residues. Germline CDR1 SSHAT, CDR2 FNYEAQ (reference sequence). CDR3 protein: CASSRGGTNTGELFF. The CDR3 coding sequence is TGTGCCAGCAGCCGCGGGGGAACGAACACCGGGGAGCTGTTTTTT.

The chain uses TRBV5-1 and TRBJ2-1; 10 bases match TRBD2. Looked up from germline, CDR1 is SGHRS and CDR2 is YFSETQ. The V gene end was trimmed by 1 base and the J gene end by 4 bases; junction bases not matched to a gene: 5. This CDR3 comprises 16 residues. In DNA, the CDR3 is TGCGCCAGCAGCTTGACAGGGACTAGCGAGTACAATGAGCAGTTCTTC. It translates to CASSLTGTSEYNEQFF.

CDR3 sequence reads: CASSAEDGLLYEQYF. The CDR3, as DNA: TGTGCCAGCAGCGCCGAGGATGGCCTTCTCTACGAGCAGTACTTC. The chain has TRBV6-5 and TRBJ2-7, with D uncertain. Germline CDR1 and CDR2: MNHEY and SVGAGI. The V end lost 6 bases, the J end lost 3 bases, and 18 bases lay between the germline ends. The CDR3 has 15 amino acids.

The chain joins TRBV6-5 to TRBJ2-7; D remains ambiguous. CDR1 is MNHEY and CDR2 is SVGAGI in the germline V gene. The CDR3 spans 15 residues. V gave up 2 bases and J gave up 0 bases, with 11 bases separating them. CDR3 nucleotides: TGTGCCAGCAGTTACGGAGCCGGCGCCTCCTACGAGCAGTACTTC. Encoded protein: CASSYGAGASYEQYF.

V gene TRBV6-5 combines with J gene TRBJ1-1, with unresolved D. From germline, CDR1 is MNHEY and CDR2 SVGAGI. There are 12 residues in the CDR3. V shed 5 bases and J shed 0 bases, with 4 bases lying between them. The CDR3 nucleotides are TGTGCCAGCAGTATTATGAACACTGAAGCTTTCTTT. This encodes CASSIMNTEAFF.

About this clone itself: Other DNA sequences within the sample encode an identical CDR3. This sequence joins TRBV5-1 and TRBJ1-1; weak D call: TRBD1 (5 bases). Germline CDR1 reads SGHRS; CDR2 reads YFSETQ. Between the trimmed V and J ends, which lost 4 bases and 2 bases, there was a span of 9 bases. CDR3 length: 13 amino acids. The CDR3 here is CASSLTANTEAFF. The CDR3 DNA follows: TGCGCCAGCAGCCTGACAGCAAACACTGAAGCTTTCTTT. Using reference TRBV5-1 and TRBJ1-1 for the parts outside the CDR3, the full variable domain is KAGVTQTPRYLIKTRGQQVTLSCSPISGHRSVSWYQQTPGQGLQFLFEYFSETQRNKGNFPGRFSGRQFSNSRSEMNVSTLELGDSALYLCASSLTANTEAFFGQGTRLTVV.

This chain links TRBV30 with TRBJ2-2; D ambiguous. V lost 3 bases and J 8 bases, leaving 10 bases between the germline ends. The germline CDR1 and CDR2 sequences are GTSNPN and SVGIG (reference sequence). The CDR3 spans 12 residues. CDR3 nucleotides: TGTGCCTGGAGCCTCACTCCAGGGGAGCTGTTTTTT. This codes for CAWSLTPGELFF.

The V and J genes are TRBV12-5 and TRBJ2-1; tentative D call: TRBD2 (6 bases). The germline V gene encodes CDR1 LGHNT and CDR2 FRNRAP. The V end lost 2 bases, the J end lost 12 bases, and 17 bases lay between the germline ends. The CDR3 is 14 amino acids. This chain's CDR3 is CASGLPRGSGAQFF. Here the CDR3 DNA reads TGTGCTAGTGGTTTGCCCCGCGGTAGCGGAGCGCAGTTCTTC.

The chain carries TRBV6-6 and TRBJ2-5; tentatively, D is TRBD2 (5 bases). V was clipped by 2 bases and J by 5 bases, with 6 bases between them. Germline V lookup: CDR1 MNHNY, CDR2 SVGAGI (reference sequence). The CDR3 runs 12 residues. CDR3 nucleotides: TGTGCCAGCAGTTACAGGGAGGAGACCCAGTACTTC. It is translated as CASSYREETQYF.

The chain combines TRBV28 with TRBJ1-5; TRBD1 matches 10 bases. Germline CDR1 and CDR2: MDHEN and SYDVKM. The CDR3 is made up of 17 amino acids. The V segment lost 6 bases and the J segment 0 bases; nucleotides outside the gene matches: 8. CDR3 in amino acids: CASSELGQGYSNQPQHF. In DNA form, the CDR3 reads TGTGCCAGCAGCGAACTGGGACAGGGGTATAGCAATCAGCCCCAGCATTTT.

The rearrangement links TRBV4-1 to TRBJ2-3; 9 nucleotides agree with TRBD2. The V segment lost 1 base and the J segment 1 base; nucleotides outside the gene matches: 9. This CDR3 region has 18 residues. In germline, CDR1 is MGHRA, CDR2 YSYEKL. The CDR3 nucleotides read TGCGCCAGCAGCCAAGCAATAAGGGCTAGCGGGGGCACAGATACGCAGTATTTT. Protein product: CASSQAIRASGGTDTQYF.

This chain uses TRBV2 with TRBJ2-2; D remains unclear. This CDR3 is 14 amino acids long. The V end was cut by 8 bases, the J end by 1 base, with 11 bases between. The germline V gene encodes CDR1 SNHLY and CDR2 FYNNEI. The CDR3 here is CASLVSQNTGELFF. In DNA form, the CDR3 reads TGTGCCAGCCTAGTCAGCCAGAACACCGGGGAGCTGTTTTTT.

The J gene is TRBJ2-7, the V gene TRBV5-4; 8 nucleotides agree with TRBD1. This CDR3 comprises 15 residues. The germline V gene has CDR1 SGHNT and CDR2 YYREEE (reference sequence). The ends lost 0 bases at V and 6 bases at J; junction bases unmatched: 8. The CDR3 nucleotides read TGTGCCAGCAGCTTGGATCGGACAGGGATGGGCGAGCAGTACTTC. This sequence encodes CASSLDRTGMGEQYF.

This clone has a single count. This rearrangement joins TRBV11-2 to TRBJ1-1, with unresolved D. The CDR3 consists of 13 residues. The ends were cut back, 5 bases at V and 5 bases at J, with 12 bases in the middle. CDR1 is SGHAT and CDR2 is FQNNGV in the germline V gene. The CDR3: CASSAFTGTEAFF. CDR3 bases: TGTGCCAGCAGCGCATTCACGGGGACTGAAGCTTTCTTT.

J is TRBJ2-1 and V is TRBV13; 9 bases fit TRBD2. J gave up 6 bases and V 6 bases, and 9 bases lay outside the gene matches. Looked up from germline, CDR1 is PRHDT and CDR2 is FYEKMQ (reference sequence). The CDR3 extends over 15 amino acids. Written as DNA, the CDR3 is TGTGCCAGCAGTCGCGGGGGGGCTACTCGCAATGAGCAGTTCTTC. Its protein is CASSRGGATRNEQFF. Combining the CDR3 with reference TRBV13 and TRBJ2-1 gives the whole variable domain AAGVIQSPRHLIKEKRETATLKCYPIPRHDTVYWYQQGPGQDPQFLISFYEKMQSDKGSIPDRFSAQQFSDYHSELNMSSLELGDSALYFCASSRGGATRNEQFFGPGTRLTVL.

The chain is built from TRBV30 and TRBJ1-5; TRBD1 is a possible D gene (6 bases). CDR1 and CDR2 from the germline V gene are GTSNPN and SVGIG (reference sequence). V was clipped by 0 bases and J by 1 base, with 10 bases between them. The CDR3 length is 15 residues. The chain's CDR3 is CAWSVRGGSNQPQHF. CDR3 DNA: TGTGCCTGGAGTGTACGAGGGGGAAGCAATCAGCCCCAGCATTTT.

This rearrangement joins TRBV10-2 to TRBJ1-5; D not certain. The CDR3 spans 13 residues. CDR1 is WSHSY, CDR2 SAAADI, per germline. V was trimmed by 0 bases and J by 7 bases, leaving 7 bases between them. CDR3 in DNA: TGCGCCAGCAGTGAGTCGGTGGGCCAGCCCCAGCATTTT. It translates to CASSESVGQPQHF.

This sequence joins TRBV25-1 and TRBJ1-2; D might be TRBD1 (6 bases). Germline V gives CDR1 MGHDK, CDR2 SYGVNS. Trimming took off 5 bases at V and 4 bases at J, with 11 bases between the two ends. The CDR3 is made up of 13 amino acids. CDR3 DNA sequence: TGTGCCAGCAGTACAGGGTCACGCTATGGCTACACCTTC. It translates to CASSTGSRYGYTF.

This sequence joins TRBV29-1 and TRBJ2-1; D is undetermined. CDR1 is SQVTM and CDR2 is ANQGSEA in the germline V gene. Trimming removed 8 bases from V and 10 bases from J, with 12 bases in between. The CDR3 extends over 10 amino acids. The CDR3 nucleotides are TGCAGCACATTACACGCAGAGCAGTTCTTC. Amino acids: CSTLHAEQFF.

V usage is TRBV3-1 (or the pseudogene TRBV3-2) and J usage is TRBJ1-1; D remains ambiguous. This CDR3 is 17 amino acids long. Per germline, CDR1 LGHDT and CDR2 YNNKEL (reference sequence). V lost 5 bases, J lost 5 bases, and 24 bases lay in between. CDR3 coding DNA: TGTGCCAGCAGCTTAGTTCCAACGTACGAGGGAGGGACTGAAGCTTTCTTT. This translates into CASSLVPTYEGGTEAFF.

The chain links TRBV25-1 to TRBJ2-1; TRBD2 might be the D (6 bases). With 3 bases removed from V and 5 bases from J, the gap between germline ends came to 20 bases. Per the germline V gene, CDR1 is MGHDK and CDR2 is SYGVNS. The CDR3 consists of 17 residues. CDR3 in amino acids: CASSDQEGQGGHNEQFF. CDR3 bases: TGTGCCAGCAGTGATCAGGAGGGGCAGGGCGGACACAATGAGCAGTTCTTC. Full variable domain (remainder filled in from reference TRBV25-1 and TRBJ2-1): EADIYQTPRYLVIGTGKKITLECSQTMGHDKMYWYQQDPGMELHLIHYSYGVNSTEKGDLSSESTVSRIRTEHFPLTLESARPSHTSQYLCASSDQEGQGGHNEQFFGPGTRLTVL.

This clone was seen a handful of times. The chain uses TRBV25-1 and TRBJ2-1, with TRBD2 matching 11 bases. The CDR3 has 16 residues. CDR1 is MGHDK and CDR2 is SYGVNS in the germline V gene. V lost 6 bases and J lost 0; bases outside the gene matches: 4. The CDR3 is CASSLAGGPSYNEQFF. The CDR3 DNA reads as TGTGCCAGCAGCCTAGCGGGGGGCCCCTCCTACAATGAGCAGTTCTTC.

This chain joins TRBV27 and TRBJ1-5; 8 bases are shared with TRBD1. CDR3 length: 16 residues. V shed 2 bases and J 7 bases; nucleotides not matched to a gene: 10. Germline V gene data show CDR1 as MNHEY and CDR2 as SMNVEV (reference sequence). DNA for the CDR3: TGTGCCAGCAGTTTAAAGTGGGACAGGCTTCGGCAGCCCCAGCATTTT. This gives the protein CASSLKWDRLRQPQHF.

The chain is built from TRBV6-5 and TRBJ1-2, with a possible D match to TRBD1 (5 bases). The CDR3 runs to 14 residues. Germline CDR1 is MNHEY and CDR2 is SVGAGI. V lost 5 bases and J lost 2, with 12 bases in between. CDR3 in DNA: TGTGCCAGCAGTCCCCTCGGGGGAAACTATGGCTACACCTTC. It is translated as CASSPLGGNYGYTF.

The chain couples TRBV4-1 to TRBJ1-1; D ambiguous. CDR1 and CDR2 from the germline V gene are MGHRA and YSYEKL. V lost 0 bases, J lost 11 bases, and 13 bases lay in between. This CDR3 spans 13 amino acids. The CDR3 DNA reads as TGCGCCAGCAGCCAAGAACGGGGTGATACGGCTTTCTTT. Amino acid sequence: CASSQERGDTAFF.

The V call is TRBV2, the J call TRBJ2-1, with 9 bases lining up with TRBD2. Trimming at V came to 1 base and at J to 4 bases, leaving 17 bases not matched to a gene. The length of the CDR3 is 20 residues. Germline V gene data show CDR1 as SNHLY and CDR2 as FYNNEI. CDR3 protein: CASSEGISGGGVSSYNEQFF. DNA for the CDR3: TGTGCCAGCAGTGAAGGGATTAGCGGGGGTGGCGTCTCGAGTTACAATGAGCAGTTCTTC.